These 25 T cell receptor beta chains originate from one sample sequenced in a study of T cell responses to AZD1222 COVID-19 vaccine. Profiling relied on immunoSEQ multiplex PCR, and the TCRdb table lists in-frame clones only, not all of them. Counted here are about 160,000 clones, over 80% occurring once; the ten biggest clones make up approximately 1.9%. The sequences come from peripheral blood, collected on day 0 of AZD1222 vaccination. These receptor sequences come from an adult in good health.

DNA for the CDR3: TGTGCCAGTAGTACCTTCTCAGCAGGGAGTGTGAACACTGAAGCTTTCTTT. Its translation is CASSTFSAGSVNTEAFF. This chain links TRBV19 with TRBJ1-1, with D perhaps TRBD1 (5 bases). CDR3 length: 17 residues. Germline CDR1 is LNHDA and CDR2 is SQIVND (reference sequence). Trimming left V 4 bases short and J 0 bases short, with 18 bases between.

CDR3 amino acids: CASSVRGRGTEAFF. The CDR3 coding sequence is TGTGCCAGTAGTGTGAGGGGGCGCGGGACTGAAGCTTTCTTT. V gene TRBV19 combines with J gene TRBJ1-1; TRBD1 matches 7 bases. V trimming: 5 bases; J trimming: 5 bases; junction bases outside the gene matches: 8. The germline CDR1 and CDR2 sequences are LNHDA and SQIVND (reference sequence). The CDR3 is 14 amino acids.

This sequence joins TRBV19 and TRBJ2-7; tentative D call: TRBD1 (5 bases). Germline V gene sequence: CDR1 LNHDA, CDR2 SQIVND (reference sequence). V lost 2 bases, J lost 4 bases, and 15 bases lay in between. The CDR3 loop spans 15 amino acids. CDR3 sequence: CASSISGRETYEQYF. The DNA for the CDR3 is TGTGCCAGTAGTATATCGGGCAGGGAAACGTACGAGCAGTACTTC.

This clone was picked up one time. This sequence joins TRBV7-9 and TRBJ2-1; TRBD1 matches at 9 bases. CDR1 is SEHNR and CDR2 is FQNEAQ in the germline V gene (reference sequence). This CDR3 is built from 15 residues. With 3 bases clipped from V and 7 bases from J, the junction kept 7 bases outside the gene matches. CDR3 coding DNA: TGTGCCAGCAGCTTGTACGGGACAGGGAGGAATGAGCAGTTCTTC. Residues: CASSLYGTGRNEQFF. Drawing the rest from reference TRBV7-9 and TRBJ2-1, the complete variable domain is DTGVSQNPRHKITKRGQNVTFRCDPISEHNRLYWYRQTLGQGPEFLTYFQNEAQLEKSRLLSDRFSAERPKGSFSTLEIQRTEQGDSAMYLCASSLYGTGRNEQFFGPGTRLTVL.

V and J are TRBV30 and TRBJ2-4; either TRBD1 or TRBD2 may supply D (5 bases each). Germline V gives CDR1 GTSNPN, CDR2 SVGIG (reference sequence). V was trimmed by 5 bases and J by 5 bases, leaving 16 bases between them. The CDR3 runs 14 residues. The CDR3 DNA sequence: TGTGCCTGGGGGGGAATGCGAGGCGAAAACATTCAGTACTTC. Its protein is CAWGGMRGENIQYF.

This chain links TRBV6-5 with TRBJ1-1; TRBD1 agrees at 7 bases. Germline loops: CDR1 MNHEY, CDR2 SVGAGI. V lost 9 bases, J lost 10 bases, and 14 bases stayed unmatched. This CDR3 spans 13 amino acids. CDR3 bases: TGTGCCAGTGTTTCACCCGGGACAGTGACAGCTTTCTTT. This codes for CASVSPGTVTAFF.

CDR3 sequence: CASSQDEVRQGGELFF. CDR3 in DNA: TGCGCCAGCAGCCAAGATGAGGTTCGACAGGGCGGGGAGCTGTTTTTT. The chain employs TRBV4-1 and TRBJ2-2, with 7 bases identical to TRBD1. V dropped 0 bases and J dropped 7; count of bases not matched to a gene: 8. Germline CDR1 reads MGHRA; CDR2 reads YSYEKL. This CDR3 region has 16 residues.

The V call is TRBV18, the J call TRBJ1-1, with a tentative D call TRBD1 (5 bases). CDR3 length equals 14 residues. Per the germline V gene, CDR1 is KGHSH and CDR2 is LQKENI. Trimming pared 3 bases from V and 0 bases from J, leaving 8 bases between. The CDR3 loop reads CASSPGRLNTEAFF. CDR3 coding DNA: TGTGCCAGCTCACCGGGACGGCTGAACACTGAAGCTTTCTTT.

The chain carries TRBV5-4 and TRBJ1-4; no clear D. Trimming took off 3 bases at V and 5 bases at J, with 17 bases between the two ends. Germline values: CDR1 SGHNT, CDR2 YYREEE (reference sequence). This CDR3 is 16 amino acids long. CDR3 in DNA: TGTGCCAGCAGCTCTGTGAGCCGGGATACCAATGAAAAACTGTTTTTT. Amino acids: CASSSVSRDTNEKLFF.

This chain connects TRBV7-9 to TRBJ2-1; D is perhaps TRBD1 (5 bases). The length of the CDR3 is 16 residues. Trimming removed 4 bases at V and 6 bases at J, with 19 bases between. Germline CDR1 reads SEHNR; CDR2 reads FQNEAQ (reference sequence). CDR3: CASSSPTGLVFNEQFF. CDR3 bases: TGTGCCAGCAGCTCACCTACAGGATTGGTTTTCAATGAGCAGTTCTTC.

A few counts support this clone. V gene TRBV5-1 combines with J gene TRBJ2-2; 7 bases are shared with TRBD1. This CDR3 comprises 14 residues. V shed 4 bases, J shed 6 bases, and the junction held 6 bases outside the gene matches. The germline V gene has CDR1 SGHRS and CDR2 YFSETQ. The CDR3, as DNA: TGCGCCAGCAGCGAAAGCACAGGGGCCGGGGAGCTGTTTTTT. Its translation: CASSESTGAGELFF.

This clone was counted between two and nine times. The gene calls are TRBV4-3 and TRBJ2-7; D is uncertain. The CDR3 has 15 residues. V dropped 0 bases and J dropped 0 bases, with 9 bases sitting between them. Germline-derived CDR1 and CDR2 are LGHNA and YSLEER. The CDR3 region is CASSQEYELSYEQYF. The CDR3 DNA reads as TGCGCCAGCAGCCAAGAATACGAACTCTCCTACGAGCAGTACTTC.

This clone showed up just a few times. This chain connects TRBV9 to TRBJ1-1; a possible D gene is TRBD1 (5 bases). V lost 3 bases, J lost 3 bases, and 15 bases lay in between. The germline V gene has CDR1 SGDLS and CDR2 YYNGEE. The CDR3 is 15 residues long. The CDR3 here is CASSGSLRGDTEAFF. DNA for the CDR3: TGTGCCAGCAGCGGGAGCTTACGGGGGGACACTGAAGCTTTCTTT. The complete variable domain, with remaining parts taken from reference TRBV9 and TRBJ1-1, reads DSGVTQTPKHLITATGQRVTLRCSPRSGDLSVYWYQQSLDQGLQFLIQYYNGEERAKGNILERFSAQQFPDLHSELNLSSLELGDSALYFCASSGSLRGDTEAFFGQGTRLTVV.

V and J are TRBV27 and TRBJ2-3; D is unclear. V shed 3 bases and J shed 2 bases, with 3 bases lying between them. The CDR3 covers 12 residues. CDR1 and CDR2 (germline): MNHEY, SMNVEV (reference sequence). CDR3 protein: CASSFYTDTQYF. The DNA of the CDR3 is TGTGCCAGCAGTTTCTACACAGATACGCAGTATTTT.

The chain recombines TRBV3-1 (or the pseudogene TRBV3-2) with TRBJ1-6, with D possibly TRBD1 on 5 matching bases. Germline values: CDR1 LGHDT, CDR2 YNNKEL (reference sequence). Trimming took 0 bases from V and 5 from J, leaving 11 bases between them. This CDR3 has 16 residues. DNA of the CDR3: TGTGCCAGCAGCCAAGACCCCCAGGGAAATAATTCACCCCTCCACTTT. Residues: CASSQDPQGNNSPLHF.

The chain uses TRBV25-1 and TRBJ1-2, with 8 bases matching TRBD1. Germline assignment: CDR1 MGHDK and CDR2 SYGVNS. The CDR3 runs to 17 residues. The V gene end was trimmed by 3 bases and the J gene end by 7 bases; junction bases not matched to a gene: 16. CDR3 loop: CASSDRARAGGASGYTF. As DNA, the CDR3 is TGTGCCAGCAGTGATAGGGCGAGGGCAGGGGGCGCCTCTGGCTACACCTTC.

CDR3 bases: TGTGCCAGCAGCGTAGCTATCGGAGGCCAAGCTAACTATGGCTACACCTTC. Its protein is CASSVAIGGQANYGYTF. The J gene is TRBJ1-2, the V gene TRBV9; D call uncertain. CDR1 is SGDLS and CDR2 is YYNGEE in the germline V gene. Trimming removed 0 bases at V and 0 bases at J, with 15 bases between. This CDR3 contains 17 residues.

This chain uses TRBV30 with TRBJ1-6; D is unclear. The CDR3 is made up of 12 amino acids. Per the germline V gene, CDR1 is GTSNPN and CDR2 is SVGIG (reference sequence). Trimming shortened V by 4 bases and J by 9 bases, and 10 bases separated the two germline ends. The DNA for the CDR3 is TGTGCCTGGAACCGGGATGGTTCACCCCTCCACTTT. The encoded protein is CAWNRDGSPLHF.

The chain couples TRBV7-2 to TRBJ1-2; TRBD1 is a possible D gene (5 bases). This CDR3 is 13 amino acids long. CDR1 is SGHTA, CDR2 FQGNSA, per germline. V lost 1 base, J lost 6 bases, and 9 bases lay in between. CDR3 sequence: CASSLVRDHGYTF. Here the CDR3 DNA reads TGTGCCAGCAGCTTAGTCAGGGACCATGGCTACACCTTC.

The rearrangement uses TRBV6-4 and TRBJ2-2; D is undetermined. CDR3 length: 13 amino acids. Trimming shortened V by 11 bases and J by 2 bases, and 12 bases separated the two germline ends. Looked up from germline, CDR1 is MRHNA and CDR2 is SNTAGT. The CDR3 loop reads CASSDRNTGELFF. Written as DNA, the CDR3 is TGTGCCTCTAGTGATAGAAACACCGGGGAGCTGTTTTTT.

This clone has a single count. The chain recombines TRBV24-1 with TRBJ2-3, with D uncertain. CDR3 length equals 11 residues. The germline V and J ends were trimmed by 7 bases and 6 bases, with 7 bases remaining between them. Germline values: CDR1 KGHDR, CDR2 SFDVKD. DNA for the CDR3: TGTGCCACCAGAAGCCGGGATACGCAGTATTTT. It yields the protein CATRSRDTQYF.

J is TRBJ2-7 and V is TRBV10-3; 9 nucleotides align to TRBD1. The CDR3 runs 14 residues. CDR1 ENHRY and CDR2 SYGVKD come from the germline V gene. J gave up 2 bases and V 5 bases, and 4 bases lay outside the gene matches. The CDR3 here is CAISPGQGPYEQYF. The DNA for the CDR3 is TGTGCCATCAGTCCGGGACAGGGACCCTACGAGCAGTACTTC.

The CDR3 bases are TGTGCCAGCAGCCAAGCCCCGGGACAGCCCTACGAGCAGTACTTC. This codes for CASSQAPGQPYEQYF. J is TRBJ2-7 and V is TRBV3-1 (or the pseudogene TRBV3-2); TRBD1 aligns across 7 bases. This CDR3 spans 15 amino acids. J gave up 2 bases and V 1 base, and 5 bases lay outside the gene matches. The germline gives CDR1 LGHDT, CDR2 YNNKEL (reference sequence).

The CDR3 reads CASFTGTGLGNEYF. CDR3 bases: TGTGCCAGCTTTACCGGGACAGGGCTGGGCAATGAGTACTTC. The V and J genes are TRBV2 and TRBJ2-7; TRBD1 matches at 9 bases. The germline V gene encodes CDR1 SNHLY and CDR2 FYNNEI. The CDR3 is 14 residues long. V lost 8 bases, J lost 11 bases, and 16 bases stayed unmatched. Full variable domain (remainder filled in from reference TRBV2 and TRBJ2-7): EPEVTQTPSHQVTQMGQEVILRCVPISNHLYFYWYRQILGQKVEFLVSFYNNEISEKSEIFDDQFSVERPDGSNFTLKIRSTKLEDSAMYFCASFTGTGLGNEYFGPGTRLTVT.

This clone was detected a few times. This sequence joins TRBV21-1 and TRBJ2-1; TRBD1, the table's D call, lacks a check against the DNA. TRBV21-1 is tagged as a pseudogene. The CDR3 is 12 residues long. The CDR3 DNA reads as TGTGCCAGCAGCACTTCCAGGAATGAGCAGTTCTTC. It yields the protein CASSTSRNEQFF.